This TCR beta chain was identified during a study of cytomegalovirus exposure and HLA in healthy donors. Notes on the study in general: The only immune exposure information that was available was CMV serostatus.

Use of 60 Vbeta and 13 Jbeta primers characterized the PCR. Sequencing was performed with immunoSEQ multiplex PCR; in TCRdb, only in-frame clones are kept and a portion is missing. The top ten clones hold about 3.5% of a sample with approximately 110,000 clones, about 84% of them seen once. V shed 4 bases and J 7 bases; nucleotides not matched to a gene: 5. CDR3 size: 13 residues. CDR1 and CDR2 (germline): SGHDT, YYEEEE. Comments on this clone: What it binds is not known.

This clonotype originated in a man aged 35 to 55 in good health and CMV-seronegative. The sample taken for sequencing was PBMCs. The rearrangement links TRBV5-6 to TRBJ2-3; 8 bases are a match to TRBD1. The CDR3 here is CASSRQGIHTQYF. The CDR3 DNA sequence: TGTGCCAGCAGCCGACAGGGGATCCATACGCAGTATTTT.